The TCR beta chain described here comes from a study of blood T cell repertoires in COVID-19. The overall study: Samples of COVID-19 (acute and convalescent) were obtained from the United States, Italy and Spain. Sources were T cells, B-cell-depleted T cells, or PBMCs; the material itself was cDNA or gDNA.

Per germline, CDR1 SGDLS and CDR2 YYNGEE. V lost 0 bases and J 3 bases, leaving 7 bases between the germline ends. This CDR3 spans 14 amino acids. Some clones are missing from TCRdb's copy, which holds only in-frame ones; the method was immunoSEQ multiplex PCR. The sample includes some 100,000 clones, around 79% seen only once; the top ten take 2% to 3%. The material sequenced was peripheral blood. This receptor was obtained from a man aged 50-60 years with acute or convalescent COVID-19. The rearrangement uses TRBV9 and TRBJ1-5; a possible D gene is TRBD1 (5 bases). The CDR3 region has the DNA TGTGCCAGCAGCGTAGGGGGGGACAATCAGCCCCAGCATTTT. Its translation is CASSVGGDNQPQHF.